This TCR beta chain was identified during a study of T cells in Graves' hyperthyroidism and ophthalmopathy. This clonotype was detected only a few times. Sequence at one end of the junction differs from germline and may be a read error. Looked up from germline, CDR1 is SGHTA and CDR2 is FQGTGA. The CDR3 sequence is 16 residues long. RNA transcripts were the template for amplifying TCR beta CDR3 regions. HTBI primers were the set used in a first-round RT-PCR of the TCR CDR3. Each CDR3 protein gets one entry after TCRdb re-called the multiplex PCR reads with MiXCR. Here the sample spans a few hundred thousand distinct CDR3 sequences, 15% to 19% being singletons.

The V call is TRBV7-3, the J call TRBJ2-3; TRBD2 matches 12 bases. This receptor was obtained from a woman aged 25-40 years with Graves' hyperthyroidism. Specimen: blood. Written as DNA, the CDR3 is TGTGCCAGCAGCTTAGGACTAGCGGGGATCACAAATACGCAGTATTTT. The encoded protein is CASSLGLAGITNTQYF.